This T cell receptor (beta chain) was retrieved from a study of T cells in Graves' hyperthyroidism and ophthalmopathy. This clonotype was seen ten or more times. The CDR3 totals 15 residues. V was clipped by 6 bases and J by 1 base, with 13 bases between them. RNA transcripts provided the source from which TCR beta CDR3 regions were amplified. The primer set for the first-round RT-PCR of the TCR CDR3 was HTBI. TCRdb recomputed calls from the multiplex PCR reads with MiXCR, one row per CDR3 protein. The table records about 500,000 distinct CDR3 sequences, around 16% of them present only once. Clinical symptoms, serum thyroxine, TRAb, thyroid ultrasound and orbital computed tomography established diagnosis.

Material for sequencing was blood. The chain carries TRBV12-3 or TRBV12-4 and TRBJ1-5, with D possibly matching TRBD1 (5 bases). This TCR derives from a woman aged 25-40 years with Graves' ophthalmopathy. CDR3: CASSLDTRSNQPQHF. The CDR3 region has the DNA TGTGCCAGCAGCCTGGACACACGGAGCAATCAGCCCCAGCATTTT.